The source of this T cell receptor (beta chain) is a study of T cells after yellow fever vaccination. In its sample, this clonotype was seen a few times. The ends were cut back, 0 bases at V and 0 bases at J, with 6 bases in the middle. This CDR3 has 14 residues. CDR1 and CDR2 (germline): MGHRA, YSYEKL. One entry per CDR3 protein results from TCRdb running MiXCR on the 5' RACE reads. Altogether approximately 600,000 distinct CDR3 sequences are present, roughly an eighth being singletons, with the ten largest covering 14% to 15%. The V and J genes are TRBV4-1 and TRBJ2-7; D is tentatively TRBD1 or TRBD2 (5 bases each). This specimen was PBMCs, taken on the day of the yellow fever booster vaccination. The source of this sequence is a man aged 25-40 years who received the YFV17D yellow fever vaccine. The CDR3 DNA is TGCGCCAGCAGCCAAGAGGGACGCTCCTACGAGCAGTACTTC. This translates into CASSQEGRSYEQYF.